Described below is a single T cell receptor (beta chain) sequence and its context. This clonotype was recorded many times. Its antigen is unknown. No base quality values were provided; no much bigger clone lies one nucleotide off. What this sample's treatment or condition label stands for: allogeneic hematopoietic cell transplantation with graft depleted of TCRalphabeta T cells and CD19 B cells. Transplant recipients were children who received TCRalphabeta/CD19-depleted allogeneic hematopoietic cell grafts. From the cysteine up to the phenylalanine, the CDR3 has a length of 14 residues. Just CDR3 DNA is preserved here, 42 bases in frame from base 1. Between the V and J ends, shortened by 4 bases and 5 bases respectively, the junction contains 13 bases. Via the germline V gene (reference sequence), CDR1 is MNHEY and CDR2 SMNVEV. Libraries were prepared through PCR. The reads were generated on an Illumina HiSeq 2500. To normalize quantification of the TCRbeta repertoire, the TCR libraries were built with molecular barcoding that relied on unique molecular identifiers. In TCRdb, the public reads were trimmed at Q25 with fastp and aligned with MiXCR, with productive beta chains retained. Every CDR3 protein is listed once, alongside the most common genes and DNA of its rows. This sample comprises a few hundred thousand distinct CDR3 sequences, around 10% of them detected only once. The top ten clones comprise about 20% of the sample.

This entry belongs to a study of T-cell reconstitution after alpha-beta-depleted transplantation in children (dated by TCRdb to 2016 to 2018). In the study overall: Using TCR repertoire profiling, the study quantitatively followed how T-cell immune reconstitution unfolded in children after TCRalphabeta/CD19-depleted allogeneic hematopoietic cell transplantation. The paper's findings and limits, for the study overall: The apparently early recovery of alphabetaT-cell counts about two months after transplant reportedly depended on only several hundred rapidly expanded clones that came from non-depleted graft cells. The frequencies of hyperexpanded clones fell over the following months, and after one year, T-cell counts and TCRbeta diversity were mostly attributed to newly produced T cells. The high TCRbeta diversity at day 60 in some patients was ascribed to recipient T cells and intrathymic progenitors that had survived conditioning.

This sequence was found in a male patient between 2 and 10 years old who had a stem cell transplant for chronic granulomatous disease, so the T cells may come from the graft donor. The chain employs TRBV27 and TRBJ2-3, with no confident D gene call. The material sequenced was peripheral blood, taken 180 days after TCRalphabeta/CD19-depleted stem cell transplant. The CDR3 protein is CASSSRGRIDTQYF. The sequenced DNA: TGTGCCAGCAGTTCCCGTGGTAGGATAGATACGCAGTATTTT.